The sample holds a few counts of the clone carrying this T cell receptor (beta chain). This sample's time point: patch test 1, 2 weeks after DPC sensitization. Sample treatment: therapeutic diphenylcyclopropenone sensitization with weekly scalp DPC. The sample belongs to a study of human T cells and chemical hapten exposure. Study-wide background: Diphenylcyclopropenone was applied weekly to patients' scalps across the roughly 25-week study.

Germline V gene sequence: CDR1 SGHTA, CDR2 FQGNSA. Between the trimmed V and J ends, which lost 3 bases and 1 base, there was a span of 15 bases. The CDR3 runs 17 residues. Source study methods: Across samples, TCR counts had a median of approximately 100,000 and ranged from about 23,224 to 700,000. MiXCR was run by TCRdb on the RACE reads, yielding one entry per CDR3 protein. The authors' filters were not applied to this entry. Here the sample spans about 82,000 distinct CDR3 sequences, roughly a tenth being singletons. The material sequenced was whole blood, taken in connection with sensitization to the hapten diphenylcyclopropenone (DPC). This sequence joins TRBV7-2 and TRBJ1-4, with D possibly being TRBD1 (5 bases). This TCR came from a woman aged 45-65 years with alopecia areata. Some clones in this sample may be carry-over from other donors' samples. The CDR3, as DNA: TGTGCCAGCAGCTTTAGGGGCGCAAGGGTAACTAATGAAAAACTGTTTTTT. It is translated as CASSFRGARVTNEKLFF.